A selection of T cell receptor beta chains follows, all from one sample in a study of cytomegalovirus exposure and HLA in healthy donors. The table came from immunoSEQ multiplex PCR; TCRdb's copy has only in-frame clones and leaves some out. The sample has 200,000 to 250,000 clones, 70% to 85% seen once; the top ten hold around 2.8%. Sequencing was carried out using PBMCs. The receptors here all came from an older woman in good health and CMV-seropositive. Both conserved end residues are part of each CDR3. Fields, in order: CDR3 protein, CDR3 DNA, J gene, D gene, clone size, V gene. The D gene is left open where the match is weak. Expanded clones are given a class, and other clones once, few, many or no size at all.

CSVDSGEETQYF,TGCAGCGTTGATTCAGGGGAGGAGACCCAGTACTTC,TRBJ2-5,-,-,TRBV29-1
CASSQETGRSSPLHF,TGTGCCAGCAGCCAAGAGACAGGGAGGAGCTCACCCCTCCACTTT,TRBJ1-6,TRBD1,-,TRBV4-2
CASNIQGRNYEQYF,TGTGCCAGCAATATACAGGGAAGGAATTACGAGCAGTACTTC,TRBJ2-7,-,-,TRBV2
CASRPKSSSYNSPLHF,TGTGCCAGCAGGCCCAAAAGTAGCTCCTATAATTCACCCCTCCACTTT,TRBJ1-6,-,few,TRBV7-9
CASSPVKSYEQYF,TGCGCCAGCAGCCCGGTAAAATCCTACGAGCAGTACTTC,TRBJ2-7,-,-,TRBV5-1
CAWAQTNYGYTF,TGTGCCTGGGCTCAAACTAACTATGGCTACACCTTT,TRBJ1-2,-,-,TRBV30
CASSPPSGGGTDTQYF,TGTGCCAGCTCACCACCTAGCGGGGGGGGCACAGATACGCAGTATTTT,TRBJ2-3,TRBD2,-,TRBV18
CASSPMARGVQETQYF,TGTGCCAGCTCACCAATGGCCAGGGGAGTACAAGAGACCCAGTACTTC,TRBJ2-5,-,few,TRBV18
CASRLAGAETQYF,TGTGCCAGCAGACTAGCGGGAGCAGAGACCCAGTACTTC,TRBJ2-5,TRBD2,once,TRBV6-6
CASSSDRNQPQHF,TGTGCCAGCTCATCTGACAGAAATCAGCCCCAGCATTTT,TRBJ1-5,-,-,TRBV18
CASSVEAPNEQYF,TGTGCCAGCAGTGTGGAGGCGCCCAACGAGCAGTACTTC,TRBJ2-7,-,-,TRBV2
CASSSWGVAGGPRTDTQYF,TGCGCCAGCAGCTCCTGGGGGGTAGCGGGAGGGCCGCGCACAGATACGCAGTATTTT,TRBJ2-3,TRBD2,-,TRBV5-1
CASSPGQFNQPQHF,TGCGCCAGCAGCCCGGGACAGTTCAATCAGCCCCAGCATTTT,TRBJ1-5,TRBD1,-,TRBV5-1
CASSLAGTSVYEQFF,TGTGCCAGCAGCTTAGCTGGGACTAGCGTATATGAGCAGTTCTTC,TRBJ2-1,TRBD2,-,TRBV7-8
CSVAGRQSNTGELFF,TGCAGCGTTGCCGGAAGACAGTCGAACACCGGGGAGCTGTTTTTT,TRBJ2-2,-,-,TRBV29-1
CASSSLAMRVQETQYF,TGTGCCAGCAGTTCTCTAGCGATGAGGGTCCAAGAGACCCAGTACTTC,TRBJ2-5,-,once,TRBV27
CTLQMIETQYF,TGCACGTTACAGATGATAGAGACCCAGTACTTC,TRBJ2-5,-,-,TRBV20-1
CASSLPLGRGTDTQYF,TGTGCCAGCAGCCTCCCCTTAGGGAGGGGCACAGATACGCAGTATTTT,TRBJ2-3,TRBD2,-,TRBV5-4
CASIQGRRVLNTEAFF,TGTGCCAGCATACAGGGTCGGAGAGTACTGAACACTGAAGCTTTCTTT,TRBJ1-1,-,-,TRBV2
CASKTGGKETQYF,TGTGCCAGCAAGACAGGGGGTAAAGAGACCCAGTACTTC,TRBJ2-5,TRBD1,-,TRBV5-4
CASGTQGSGANVLTF,TGTGCTAGTGGGACACAGGGTTCTGGGGCCAACGTCCTGACTTTC,TRBJ2-6,-,-,TRBV12-5
CASSITEGQVYGYTF,TGTGCCAGTAGTATTACGGAGGGACAGGTCTATGGCTACACCTTC,TRBJ1-2,TRBD1,-,TRBV19
CATARGGDANTEAFF,TGCGCCACCGCGAGGGGGGGCGACGCGAACACTGAAGCTTTCTTT,TRBJ1-1,-,-,TRBV5-1
CASSPPGTGVREQYF,TGTGCCAGCTCACCTCCCGGGACAGGTGTCCGCGAGCAGTACTTC,TRBJ2-7,TRBD1,-,TRBV18
CAISESSGVGTQYF,TGTGCCATCAGTGAGTCGTCGGGGGTCGGGACCCAGTACTTC,TRBJ2-5,-,-,TRBV10-3
CAISASGGAGSNEQFF,TGTGCCATCAGCGCTAGCGGGGGGGCCGGATCCAATGAGCAGTTCTTC,TRBJ2-1,TRBD2,-,TRBV10-3
CAWSQAGRGEQFF,TGTGCCTGGAGTCAGGCGGGACGGGGGGAGCAGTTCTTC,TRBJ2-1,-,few,TRBV30
CASSLTLTPGTGSHEQYF,TGTGCCAGCAGCTTGACGTTGACGCCCGGGACAGGGTCCCACGAGCAGTACTTC,TRBJ2-7,TRBD1,few,TRBV5-6
CASTGYSPNEQFF,TGTGCCAGCACCGGATACAGTCCCAATGAGCAGTTCTTC,TRBJ2-1,-,-,TRBV6-1
CASSSSRQAFF,TGTGCCAGCAGCTCTTCGAGGCAGGCTTTCTTT,TRBJ1-1,-,-,TRBV5-6
CASSRVGQGGREKLFF,TGTGCCAGCAGTAGAGTGGGACAGGGTGGTCGTGAAAAACTGTTTTTT,TRBJ1-4,TRBD1,-,TRBV27
CAWSGQPLGGVTFF,TGTGCCTGGAGTGGTCAACCTCTAGGGGGGGTAACTTTCTTT,TRBJ1-1,-,-,TRBV30
CASSLQLASYEQYF,TGTGCCAGCAGCTTACAACTAGCCTCCTACGAGCAGTACTTC,TRBJ2-7,-,-,TRBV11-2
CSVLREDYGYTF,TGCAGCGTTTTGAGGGAGGACTATGGCTACACCTTC,TRBJ1-2,-,-,TRBV29-1
CASSTGPGRRNTIYF,TGTGCCAGCAGTACGGGCCCAGGGAGGCGAAACACCATATATTTT,TRBJ1-3,-,-,TRBV6-1
CASSFVRGTEAFF,TGTGCCAGCAGTTTCGTCAGGGGAACTGAAGCTTTCTTT,TRBJ1-1,-,-,TRBV27
CASSPPTPGQGQIRIYTF,TGTGCCAGCAGTCCCCCTACCCCCGGACAGGGGCAAATTCGAATCTACACCTTC,TRBJ1-2,TRBD1,-,TRBV28